The 20 T cell receptor beta chains in this list originate from one sample, sequenced in a study of blood T cell repertoires in COVID-19. Generated by immunoSEQ multiplex PCR, the TCRdb table keeps only in-frame clones and is missing some. The profile shows under 130,000 clones, roughly 87% of them singletons. Sequences were obtained from peripheral blood. Receptors originate from a man in his fifties or sixties with acute or convalescent COVID-19.

J is TRBJ1-6 and V is TRBV4-1, with D possibly matching TRBD1 (5 bases). The CDR3 loop spans 17 amino acids. Germline V gene data show CDR1 as MGHRA and CDR2 as YSYEKL. The V end was cut by 3 bases, the J end by 9 bases, with 21 bases between. CDR3 in amino acids: CASSHPDLRVLSSPLHF. DNA for the CDR3: TGCGCCAGCAGCCACCCAGACCTCAGGGTATTAAGTTCACCCCTCCACTTT.

This clone has only one observation. This sequence joins TRBV7-9 and TRBJ2-3; D remains unclear. Germline V gene data show CDR1 as SEHNR and CDR2 as FQNEAQ (reference sequence). This CDR3 spans 14 amino acids. V lost 1 base, J lost 0 bases, and 5 bases lay in between. CDR3 nucleotides: TGTGCCAGCAGCTTAGATAAAAGCACAGATACGCAGTATTTT. Translating it yields CASSLDKSTDTQYF.

This sequence joins TRBV11-2 and TRBJ2-2, with 12 bases identical to TRBD2. CDR3 length: 15 residues. Germline loops: CDR1 SGHAT, CDR2 FQNNGV. The junction had 3 bases not matched to a gene; V was cut back by 5 bases and J by 5 bases. DNA for the CDR3: TGTGCCAGCAGCCTAGCGGGAGGGAGGACCGGGGAGCTGTTTTTT. Protein: CASSLAGGRTGELFF.

The gene calls are TRBV29-1 and TRBJ1-2; D gene uncertain. V was cut by 3 bases and J by 6 bases, with 5 bases left in between. The CDR3 consists of 10 residues. Germline V CDR1 and CDR2: SQVTM, ANQGSEA. The CDR3 nucleotides are TGCAGCGTTGACCAGGATGGCTACACCTTC. Protein: CSVDQDGYTF.

This CDR3 is CASKLGQGRETQYF. CDR3 bases: TGTGCCAGCAAGCTGGGACAGGGGAGGGAGACCCAGTACTTC. The J gene is TRBJ2-5, the V gene TRBV6-6, with 10 positions matching TRBD1. This CDR3 comprises 14 residues. The junction had 7 bases not matched to a gene; V was cut back by 7 bases and J by 5 bases. Germline V gives CDR1 MNHNY, CDR2 SVGAGI (reference sequence).

This clone has only one observation. J is TRBJ1-2 and V is TRBV7-9; D unclear. There are 14 residues in the CDR3. V was cut by 1 base and J by 3 bases, with 9 bases left in between. Per the germline V gene, CDR1 is SEHNR and CDR2 is FQNEAQ (reference sequence). In nucleotides, the CDR3 is TGTGCCAGCAGCTTAGTTGCGGATGACTATGGCTACACCTTC. Translation gives CASSLVADDYGYTF.

The V gene is TRBV9, the J gene TRBJ2-7, with D possibly matching TRBD1 (7 bases). Germline V gene lookup returns CDR1 SGDLS and CDR2 YYNGEE. The ends were cut back, 0 bases at V and 3 bases at J, with 13 bases in the middle. The CDR3 is 15 amino acids. CDR3 coding DNA: TGTGCCAGCAGCGTAGGCGGGGACAGACTCTACGAGCAGTACTTC. Residues: CASSVGGDRLYEQYF.

The chain carries TRBV5-1 and TRBJ2-2, with TRBD2 matching over 8 bases. Germline V gene sequence: CDR1 SGHRS, CDR2 YFSETQ. The CDR3 is made up of 17 amino acids. The ends lost 4 bases at V and 1 base at J; junction bases unmatched: 9. The CDR3 region has the DNA TGCGCCAGCAGCACCGCGTCGGGGGGGCAGAACACCGGGGAGCTGTTTTTT. This codes for CASSTASGGQNTGELFF.

This clone has a single count. This sequence joins TRBV20-1 and TRBJ2-7; D not resolved. The germline V gene encodes CDR1 DFQATT and CDR2 SNEGSKA (reference sequence). V dropped 0 bases and J dropped 12 bases, with 12 bases sitting between them. The CDR3 is made up of 11 amino acids. The CDR3 nucleotides are TGCAGTGCTAGAGAAGATTCTAGAACGTACTTC. This codes for CSAREDSRTYF.

This clone was picked up a small number of times. This chain connects TRBV11-3 to TRBJ2-7; 9 bases agree with TRBD1. The CDR3 loop spans 15 amino acids. V was pared by 5 bases and J by 5 bases, with 10 bases of the junction left unmatched. Germline lookup yields CDR1 SGHNT and CDR2 YENEEA. DNA of the CDR3: TGTGCCAGCAGCGCCTCACAGGGGGCGCGCAACGAGCAGTACTTC. It encodes CASSASQGARNEQYF.

The CDR3 nucleotides are TGTGCCAGCAGCTTAGTTGGTGCCGGGGGCACTGAAGCTTTCTTT. This encodes CASSLVGAGGTEAFF. The chain is built from TRBV11-3 and TRBJ1-1; the D gene is possibly TRBD1 (5 bases). V lost 1 base and J lost 4, with 13 bases in between. CDR1 and CDR2 (germline): SGHNT, YENEEA. The CDR3 runs 15 residues. The full variable domain, with the rest looked up from reference TRBV11-3 and TRBJ1-1, is EAGVVQSPRYKIIEKKQPVAFWCNPISGHNTLYWYLQNLGQGPELLIRYENEEAVDDSQLPKDRFSAERLKGVDSTLKIQPAELGDSAVYLCASSLVGAGGTEAFFGQGTRLTVV.

CDR3 in DNA: TGCGCCAGCAAGAGGGAGAACACTGAAGCTTTCTTT. It yields the protein CASKRENTEAFF. The V and J genes are TRBV5-1 and TRBJ1-1; no reliable D call. Germline CDR1 is SGHRS and CDR2 is YFSETQ. This CDR3 has 12 amino acids. V shed 6 bases and J shed 1 base, with 7 bases lying between them.

The chain combines TRBV19 with TRBJ1-1; tentative D call: TRBD1 (6 bases). The CDR3 runs 16 residues. Trimming pared 7 bases from V and 2 bases from J, leaving 20 bases between. From germline, CDR1 is LNHDA and CDR2 SQIVND (reference sequence). This CDR3 is CASNSLSGHSNTEAFF. CDR3 nucleotide sequence: TGTGCCAGTAATTCGTTGTCGGGACATTCAAACACTGAAGCTTTCTTT.

The sample holds one count of this clone. The chain combines TRBV10-1 with TRBJ2-3; tentative D call: TRBD2 (5 bases). CDR1 and CDR2 (germline): WNHNN, SYGVQD (reference sequence). The CDR3 is 14 amino acids. Trimming removed 5 bases at V and 0 bases at J, with 9 bases between. The CDR3 DNA reads as TGCGCCAGCAGTTCGGGAAGGAGCACAGATACGCAGTATTTT. Translated, it gives CASSSGRSTDTQYF.

The rearrangement joins TRBV10-3 to TRBJ1-4; 10 bases agree with TRBD1. Per germline, CDR1 ENHRY and CDR2 SYGVKD. The CDR3 totals 14 residues. Trimming took 5 bases from V and 7 from J; bases not matched to a gene: 4. The CDR3: CAISRTGGSEKLFF. CDR3 DNA: TGTGCCATCAGTAGGACAGGGGGGAGTGAAAAACTGTTTTTT.

The chain has TRBV4-1 and TRBJ2-3, with a possible D match to TRBD2 (5 bases). Germline V gene data show CDR1 as MGHRA and CDR2 as YSYEKL. V was cut by 0 bases and J by 9 bases, with 10 bases left in between. This CDR3 contains 13 residues. CDR3 residues: CASSQDAASTQYF. The CDR3, as DNA: TGCGCCAGCAGCCAAGATGCGGCTAGCACGCAGTATTTT.

The genes are TRBV3-1 (or the pseudogene TRBV3-2) and TRBJ2-4; possible D gene TRBD2, 5 bases. Trimming took off 2 bases at V and 1 base at J, with 12 bases between the two ends. This CDR3 spans 16 amino acids. Germline V gene lookup returns CDR1 LGHDT and CDR2 YNNKEL (reference sequence). CDR3 in DNA: TGTGCCAGCAGCCAATATTTCGGGGTGGCCAAAAACATTCAGTACTTC. It encodes CASSQYFGVAKNIQYF.

The genes are TRBV7-8 and TRBJ2-7; D gene uncertain. Trimming removed 1 base from V and 3 bases from J, with 7 bases in between. The germline V gene encodes CDR1 SGHVS and CDR2 FQNEAQ. The CDR3 sequence is 13 residues long. The CDR3 sequence is CASSLGYFYEQYF. The CDR3 DNA sequence: TGTGCCAGCAGCTTAGGCTACTTCTACGAGCAGTACTTC.

This clone was counted a single time. The chain has TRBV6-5 and TRBJ2-7, with a tentative D call TRBD2 (5 bases). In germline, CDR1 is MNHEY, CDR2 SVGAGI. The V end was cut by 4 bases, the J end by 3 bases, with 16 bases between. The CDR3 extends over 15 amino acids. CDR3 nucleotide sequence: TGTGCCAGCAGTTCCCCTCGGGATGAAAACTACGAGCAGTACTTC. Encoded protein: CASSSPRDENYEQYF.

The chain links TRBV27 to TRBJ2-7; 10 bases line up with TRBD1. Trimming removed 4 bases from V and 0 bases from J; junction bases left unmatched: 6. Germline CDR1 reads MNHEY; CDR2 reads SMNVEV (reference sequence). This CDR3 spans 16 amino acids. CDR3 sequence (DNA): TGTGCCAGCAGTTGGATAGGGACAGGGGACTCCTACGAGCAGTACTTC. Translated, it gives CASSWIGTGDSYEQYF.